This entry lists 6 T cell receptor beta chains sequenced from one sample in a study of CD8+CD57+ T cells in acquired aplastic anemia (dated by TCRdb to between 2017 and 2018). The data were produced on an Illumina HiSeq 2000. Profiling of TCR beta VDJ combinations and CDR3 sequences used genomic DNA as the template. Clones were called with MiXCR by TCRdb after fastp trimmed the public reads at Q25, and only in-frame beta chains were retained. Every CDR3 protein is listed once, alongside the most common genes and DNA of its rows. Recorded for this sample are under 75,000 distinct CDR3 sequences; 50% to 55% of them occurred a single time. The biggest ten clones account for about 8% of the sample. The sample was sorted CD4+, CD8+, or CD8+CD57+ T cells (not recorded which) from PBMCs. These TCRs come from a human donor in good health, serving as a control.

By share of the sample, this clonotype is medium-sized. The gene calls are TRBV7-9 and TRBJ1-2; no firm D call. Germline CDR1 SEHNR, CDR2 FQNEAQ (reference sequence). Trimming shortened V by 1 base and J by 7 bases, and 7 bases separated the two germline ends. The CDR3 is made up of 12 amino acids. The CDR3 sequence: CASSLGKSGYTF. The CDR3 DNA is TGTGCCAGCAGCTTAGGTAAAAGTGGCTACACCTTC.

This chain joins TRBV7-9 and TRBJ2-7; the D is unclear. Germline assignment: CDR1 SEHNR and CDR2 FQNEAQ (reference sequence). Between the trimmed V and J ends, which lost 5 bases and 6 bases, there was a span of 14 bases. This CDR3 region has 13 residues. The CDR3 here is CASSDPGMGEQYF. The DNA for the CDR3 is TGTGCCAGCAGCGACCCGGGTATGGGCGAGCAGTACTTC.

The V gene is TRBV15, the J gene TRBJ2-3; 11 bases agree with TRBD2. V shed 3 bases and J 6 bases; nucleotides not matched to a gene: 2. This CDR3 is built from 14 residues. Germline CDR1 LNHNV, CDR2 YYDKDF (reference sequence). Here the CDR3 reads CATSRTSGTDTQYF. The CDR3 DNA follows: TGTGCCACCAGCAGGACTAGCGGGACTGATACGCAGTATTTT.

This clonotype was picked up many times. The genes are TRBV11-2 and TRBJ2-1; D not resolved. Germline-derived CDR1 and CDR2 are SGHAT and FQNNGV. V lost 5 bases to trimming and J lost 6 bases, with 17 bases between them. The CDR3 runs 15 residues. The CDR3 sequence: CASSNSVGGFNEQFF. The CDR3 DNA is TGTGCCAGCAGCAACAGTGTCGGTGGGTTCAATGAGCAGTTCTTC.

The V call is TRBV9, the J call TRBJ1-2; 7 bases fit TRBD1. In germline, CDR1 is SGDLS, CDR2 YYNGEE. The CDR3 runs 15 residues. Trimming removed 0 bases from V and 4 bases from J; junction bases left unmatched: 6. The CDR3 protein is CASSVAGGGVYGYTF. For the CDR3, the DNA is TGTGCCAGCAGCGTAGCAGGGGGAGGCGTCTATGGCTACACCTTC. Complete variable domain (other parts from reference TRBV9 and TRBJ1-2): DSGVTQTPKHLITATGQRVTLRCSPRSGDLSVYWYQQSLDQGLQFLIQYYNGEERAKGNILERFSAQQFPDLHSELNLSSLELGDSALYFCASSVAGGGVYGYTFGSGTRLTVV.

The rearrangement joins TRBV2 to TRBJ1-5; D remains ambiguous. The germline V and J ends were trimmed by 4 bases and 2 bases, with 6 bases remaining between them. The length of the CDR3 is 13 residues. In germline, CDR1 is SNHLY, CDR2 FYNNEI. This CDR3 reads CASSVGGNQPQHF. The CDR3 DNA sequence: TGTGCCAGCAGTGTAGGCGGCAATCAGCCCCAGCATTTT.